The 29 T cell receptor beta chains reported below all come from one sample, sequenced in a study of early T cells in non-severe SARS-CoV-2 infection. TCRdb ran MiXCR on the 5' RACE reads and lists one entry per CDR3 protein. The sample yields 30,000 to 45,000 distinct CDR3 sequences, 8.5% to 10% seen once. Sequencing input: whole blood. These receptors were obtained from an adult who was a healthcare worker with PCR-confirmed SARS-CoV-2 infection or an uninfected control (not recorded which).

This chain uses TRBV6-6 with TRBJ2-3, with D maybe TRBD2 (7 bases). Between the trimmed V and J ends, which lost 7 bases and 4 bases, there was a span of 15 bases. CDR3 length equals 14 residues. Germline V lookup: CDR1 MNHNY, CDR2 SVGAGI (reference sequence). As DNA, the CDR3 is TGTGCCAGCACCGAGGCGGGGGCTGCAGATACGCAGTATTTT. Translation: CASTEAGAADTQYF.

This clonotype was found many times. The chain recombines TRBV12-3 or TRBV12-4 with TRBJ1-3, with D possibly being TRBD1 (5 bases). Trimming took 9 bases from V and 2 from J, leaving 11 bases between them. This CDR3 comprises 13 residues. CDR3 DNA sequence: TGTGCCAGGGGAGGGGCGGCTGGAAACACCATATATTTT. This codes for CARGGAAGNTIYF.

V gene TRBV28 combines with J gene TRBJ2-3; 11 bases agree with TRBD2. Germline V gene sequence: CDR1 MDHEN, CDR2 SYDVKM. This CDR3 is 17 amino acids long. V was pared by 5 bases and J by 3 bases, with 10 bases of the junction left unmatched. For the CDR3, the DNA is TGTGCCAGCAGTGACCCCGGTAGCGGGGGGGATACAGATACGCAGTATTTT. Its protein product is CASSDPGSGGDTDTQYF.

The sample holds many counts of this clonotype. V is TRBV6-6 and J is TRBJ2-5; maybe TRBD2 (5 bases). The CDR3 is 12 residues long. Trimming removed 3 bases at V and 5 bases at J, with 7 bases between. Germline V gives CDR1 MNHNY, CDR2 SVGAGI (reference sequence). The CDR3 region has the DNA TGTGCCAGCAGTTATTCGGGGGAGACCCAGTACTTC. Protein sequence: CASSYSGETQYF.

This clonotype was detected only a few times. CDR3 in DNA: TGTGCCAGCAGCGGACGACAGGGGGTCATTCAGTACTTC. Protein: CASSGRQGVIQYF. The chain is built from TRBV7-2 and TRBJ2-4; 9 bases agree with TRBD1. Per germline, CDR1 SGHTA and CDR2 FQGNSA. With 5 bases clipped from V and 9 bases from J, the junction kept 5 bases outside the gene matches. CDR3 length: 13 amino acids. Full variable domain (missing parts from reference TRBV7-2 and TRBJ2-4): GAGVSQSPSNKVTEKGKDVELRCDPISGHTALYWYRQSLGQGLEFLIYFQGNSAPDKSGLPSDRFSAERTGGSVSTLTIQRTQQEDSAVYLCASSGRQGVIQYFGAGTRLSVL.

This clonotype showed up many times. The J gene is TRBJ2-7, the V gene TRBV7-9; no definite D call. The CDR3 sequence is 13 residues long. The V gene lost 3 bases and the J gene lost 3 bases, with 9 bases spanning the gap. Germline V gene lookup returns CDR1 SEHNR and CDR2 FQNEAQ (reference sequence). The CDR3 spells CASSLAVGYEQYF. DNA of the CDR3: TGTGCCAGCAGCTTGGCGGTCGGCTACGAGCAGTACTTC. The whole variable domain, remainder taken from reference TRBV7-9 and TRBJ2-7, is DTGVSQNPRHKITKRGQNVTFRCDPISEHNRLYWYRQTLGQGPEFLTYFQNEAQLEKSRLLSDRFSAERPKGSFSTLEIQRTEQGDSAMYLCASSLAVGYEQYFGPGTRLTVT.

This clonotype came up many times. The chain recombines TRBV20-1 with TRBJ2-3; perhaps D is TRBD1 or TRBD2 (6 bases each). From germline, CDR1 is DFQATT and CDR2 SNEGSKA (reference sequence). Trimming removed 0 bases at V and 3 bases at J, with 10 bases between. This CDR3 is 14 amino acids long. This chain's CDR3 is CSARDSGQTDTQYF. The CDR3 nucleotides are TGCAGTGCTAGAGATAGCGGACAGACAGATACGCAGTATTTT.

V and J are TRBV2 and TRBJ2-2, with D unresolved. Germline assignment: CDR1 SNHLY and CDR2 FYNNEI. Trimming removed 1 base at V and 5 bases at J, with 8 bases between. The CDR3 is 14 residues long. CDR3 amino acids: CASSEEGWTGELFF. CDR3 coding DNA: TGTGCCAGCAGTGAAGAGGGATGGACCGGGGAGCTGTTTTTT.

The rearrangement links TRBV3-1 to TRBJ2-5, with a possible D match to TRBD1 (5 bases). The CDR3 is 14 amino acids. Germline CDR1 reads LGHDT; CDR2 reads YNNKEL (reference sequence). Trimming removed 1 base from V and 2 bases from J, with 8 bases in between. The CDR3 DNA follows: TGTGCCAGCAGCCAAGTGGACAAACAAGAGACCCAGTACTTC. Amino acid sequence: CASSQVDKQETQYF.

This clonotype came up many times. The chain's CDR3 is CASSPSWGGPYEQYF. CDR3 DNA: TGTGCCAGCAGCCCATCTTGGGGGGGGCCCTACGAGCAGTACTTC. The chain joins TRBV7-2 to TRBJ2-7; tentative D call: TRBD2 (7 bases). Germline CDR1 reads SGHTA; CDR2 reads FQGNSA. Trimming left V 5 bases short and J 2 bases short, with 16 bases between. The CDR3 extends over 15 amino acids.

This clonotype was found many times. The chain is built from TRBV29-1 and TRBJ1-2, with 9 bases fitting TRBD1. V dropped 7 bases and J dropped 5; count of bases not matched to a gene: 14. Germline CDR1 and CDR2: SQVTM and ANQGSEA. CDR3 length: 15 amino acids. The CDR3 region has the DNA TGCAGCGGCCTTCGGTGGGACAGGGACCCGTATGGCTACACCTTC. This encodes CSGLRWDRDPYGYTF.

This clonotype was observed a few times. The CDR3 loop is CASTTPYEQYF. The CDR3 DNA sequence: TGCGCCAGCACTACCCCCTACGAGCAGTACTTC. The V gene is TRBV23-1, the J gene TRBJ2-7; D not resolved. TRBV23-1 is marked as an open reading frame, function uncertain. Trimming took 7 bases from V and 2 from J, leaving 6 bases between them. CDR3 size: 11 residues.

In its sample, this clonotype was seen many times. This sequence joins TRBV29-1 and TRBJ2-1, with 11 bases lining up with TRBD1. This CDR3 spans 13 amino acids. CDR1 and CDR2 from the germline V gene are SQVTM and ANQGSEA. J gave up 9 bases and V 4 bases, and 5 bases lay outside the gene matches. The CDR3 DNA reads TGCAGCGTTGTAGGACAGGGGGCTGGTGAGCAGTTCTTC. Amino acids: CSVVGQGAGEQFF.

The V gene is TRBV28, the J gene TRBJ2-7; D not certain. V lost 7 bases to trimming and J lost 2 bases, with 12 bases between them. Germline CDR1 reads MDHEN; CDR2 reads SYDVKM. This CDR3 contains 13 residues. The CDR3 loop reads CASTEGNPYEQYF. CDR3 DNA sequence: TGTGCCAGCACGGAAGGAAATCCCTACGAGCAGTACTTC.

In this sample, this clonotype turned up many times. The rearrangement uses TRBV20-1 and TRBJ2-3, with TRBD2 matching 10 bases. Germline V gene lookup returns CDR1 DFQATT and CDR2 SNEGSKA (reference sequence). Trimming took 5 bases from V and 7 from J; bases not matched to a gene: 3. CDR3 length equals 12 residues. The CDR3 sequence is CSAGTSENTQYF. The CDR3 DNA reads TGCAGTGCTGGGACTAGCGAAAATACGCAGTATTTT.

This clonotype was observed a handful of times. V gene TRBV29-1 combines with J gene TRBJ2-5; TRBD1 might be the D (6 bases). This CDR3 contains 14 residues. Per the germline V gene, CDR1 is SQVTM and CDR2 is ANQGSEA. V lost 4 bases and J 5 bases, leaving 17 bases between the germline ends. The CDR3 DNA reads as TGCAGCGTTGGATCAGGGGCCTCCCAGGAGACCCAGTACTTC. Translated: CSVGSGASQETQYF.

In this sample, this clonotype turned up a few times. The chain couples TRBV9 to TRBJ2-1; D gene unclear. Germline V CDR1 and CDR2: SGDLS, YYNGEE. V lost 0 bases and J 4 bases, leaving 8 bases between the germline ends. This CDR3 has 14 amino acids. CDR3 DNA: TGTGCCAGCAGCGTAGATACCAGGTACAATGAGCAGTTCTTC. Protein: CASSVDTRYNEQFF. Filled out from reference TRBV9 and TRBJ2-1, the complete variable domain reads DSGVTQTPKHLITATGQRVTLRCSPRSGDLSVYWYQQSLDQGLQFLIQYYNGEERAKGNILERFSAQQFPDLHSELNLSSLELGDSALYFCASSVDTRYNEQFFGPGTRLTVL.

This clonotype appeared many times. The V call is TRBV12-3 or TRBV12-4, the J call TRBJ2-1, with 11 bases lining up with TRBD2. CDR3 length: 14 residues. Trimming removed 8 bases from V and 6 bases from J; junction bases left unmatched: 6. The CDR3: CASSTSGGVNEQFF. The CDR3 coding sequence is TGTGCCAGCTCCACTAGCGGGGGAGTCAATGAGCAGTTCTTC.

This clonotype was observed at least ten times. The chain has TRBV12-3 or TRBV12-4 and TRBJ2-6, with D perhaps TRBD2 (6 bases). The V and J ends lost 8 bases and 3 bases respectively, with 14 bases between them. The CDR3 runs to 15 residues. For the CDR3, the DNA is TGTGCCAGCTCCCTGCGGGGCGTTGGGGCCAACGTCCTGACTTTC. Amino acid sequence: CASSLRGVGANVLTF.

This clonotype was detected ten times or more. The rearrangement joins TRBV20-1 to TRBJ1-5, with D possibly matching TRBD1 (5 bases). The CDR3 contains 14 residues. Germline V gives CDR1 DFQATT, CDR2 SNEGSKA (reference sequence). Trimming shortened V by 3 bases and J by 4 bases, and 13 bases separated the two germline ends. Here the CDR3 reads CSASGTPPNQPQHF. In DNA, the CDR3 is TGCAGTGCTAGCGGGACCCCCCCAAATCAGCCCCAGCATTTT.

This clonotype was picked up many times. The genes are TRBV29-1 and TRBJ1-6; D gene uncertain. CDR3 length: 13 amino acids. The V and J ends lost 7 bases and 9 bases respectively, with 16 bases between them. CDR1 is SQVTM and CDR2 is ANQGSEA in the germline V gene. The CDR3 sequence is CSALGSSGSPLHF. Here the CDR3 DNA reads TGCAGCGCCCTTGGGTCATCGGGTTCACCCCTCCACTTT.

This clonotype was detected only a few times. The J gene is TRBJ2-1, the V gene TRBV7-2; TRBD1 matches 9 bases. CDR3 length: 16 residues. Germline V gene sequence: CDR1 SGHTA, CDR2 FQGNSA. With V trimmed by 1 base and J by 7 bases, 8 bases remained unmatched. CDR3 sequence (DNA): TGTGCCAGCAGCTTAGTCAGGACAGGGGCCACAAATGAGCAGTTCTTC. Encoded protein: CASSLVRTGATNEQFF.

The chain recombines TRBV3-1 with TRBJ1-2, with D maybe TRBD1 (6 bases). V lost 2 bases to trimming and J lost 4 bases, with 17 bases between them. The CDR3 consists of 16 residues. Germline V gene data show CDR1 as LGHDT and CDR2 as YNNKEL (reference sequence). CDR3 sequence: CASSQRGQGTSYGYTF. CDR3 bases: TGTGCCAGCAGCCAACGCGGGCAGGGGACCTCCTATGGCTACACCTTC. The full variable domain, rest sourced from reference TRBV3-1 and TRBJ1-2, is DTAVSQTPKYLVTQMGNDKSIKCEQNLGHDTMYWYKQDSKKFLKIMFSYNNKELIINETVPNRFSPKSPDKAHLNLHINSLELGDSAVYFCASSQRGQGTSYGYTFGSGTRLTVV.

The sample holds many counts of this clonotype. The V call is TRBV10-3, the J call TRBJ1-1, with 7 bases that match TRBD1. The CDR3 is made up of 14 amino acids. V lost 3 bases and J lost 9; bases outside the gene matches: 10. The V gene's germline CDR1 is ENHRY and CDR2 SYGVKD. The CDR3 coding sequence is TGTGCCATCAGTGATTATTTTTCGGGACAGAAAGCTTTCTTT. Its protein product is CAISDYFSGQKAFF.

The genes are TRBV20-1 and TRBJ2-7, with 11 bases aligning to TRBD2. Germline values: CDR1 DFQATT, CDR2 SNEGSKA (reference sequence). V shed 3 bases, J shed 3 bases, and the junction held 28 bases outside the gene matches. CDR3 length: 22 amino acids. For the CDR3, the DNA is TGCAGTGCTAGCCGGATTGGAACCTGGGGGGACAGACTAGCGGGGCCCTTCTACGAGCAGTACTTC. This gives the protein CSASRIGTWGDRLAGPFYEQYF.

DNA of the CDR3: TGTGCCAGCAGCACAGACAAAACAGTATGGACCAAAAACATTCAGTACTTC. It specifies CASSTDKTVWTKNIQYF. This sequence joins TRBV5-4 and TRBJ2-4; D is unresolved. Trimming cost V 4 bases and J 2 bases, with 19 bases left between them. The CDR3 contains 17 residues. From germline, CDR1 is SGHNT and CDR2 YYREEE (reference sequence).

This sequence joins TRBV12-3 or TRBV12-4 and TRBJ2-6; D gene uncertain. The ends were cut back, 5 bases at V and 1 base at J, with 6 bases in the middle. CDR3 length equals 14 residues. CDR3 DNA: TGTGCCAGCAGTCCATCTTCTGGGGCCAACGTCCTGACTTTC. Translation gives CASSPSSGANVLTF.

This clonotype came up many times. The gene calls are TRBV28 and TRBJ2-4; 8 bases align to TRBD2. V was pared by 10 bases and J by 0 bases, with 8 bases of the junction left unmatched. Germline loops: CDR1 MDHEN, CDR2 SYDVKM. The CDR3 totals 15 residues. The CDR3 sequence: CATGGGLLAKNIQYF. For the CDR3, the DNA is TGTGCCACCGGGGGGGGGCTACTAGCCAAAAACATTCAGTACTTC.

The sample holds many counts of this clonotype. V and J are TRBV12-5 and TRBJ1-1, with TRBD1 matching over 11 bases. CDR1 LGHNT and CDR2 FRNRAP come from the germline V gene. This CDR3 spans 12 amino acids. The CDR3, as DNA: TGTGCGACGGGACAGGGGGACACTGAAGCTTTCTTT. Its protein is CATGQGDTEAFF.